The source of this T cell receptor beta chain is a study of OX40 agonist ivuxolimab in advanced cancers. Background on the study: Patients in the trial were receiving intravenous ivuxolimab every 2 weeks, at doses of 0.01 to 10 mg/kg. General study results and limits: The average count of expanded clones was higher among CD8+ T cells than among CD4+. At doses 0.1 to 3.0 mg/kg, CD4+ and CD8+ clones expanded. Antigen targets of the expanded peripheral T cells went undetermined.

Germline CDR1 reads SNHLY; CDR2 reads FYNNEI. V lost 3 bases and J lost 2, with 14 bases in between. This CDR3 has 15 amino acids. With respect to this clone: Its antigen remains unknown.

The protocol was immunoSEQ multiplex PCR, while the TCRdb copy is restricted to in-frame clones and leaves out a portion. The sample carries tens of thousands of clones, approximately 80% recorded once. The sample here was CD4+ or CD8+ T cells sorted from blood, taken in a trial of the OX40 agonist ivuxolimab. The chain recombines TRBV2 with TRBJ2-7, with D hard to call. The receptor's source is an adult with an advanced solid tumor such as melanoma, head and neck, liver or kidney cancer. The CDR3 is CASSDSVPRTYEQYF. The CDR3 nucleotides read TGTGCCAGCAGTGACTCTGTCCCCCGAACCTACGAGCAGTACTTC.